The clone carrying this TCR beta chain showed up many times. RNA transcripts gave rise to amplified TCR beta CDR3 regions. Using the HTBI primer set, a first-round RT-PCR was run on the TCR CDR3. MiXCR, applied by TCRdb to the multiplex PCR reads, yields one record per CDR3 protein. The repertoire holds under 400,000 distinct CDR3 sequences, with about 15% as singletons. This entry comes from a study of T cells in Graves' hyperthyroidism and ophthalmopathy. Background on the study: Peripheral blood was acquired at first diagnosis, ahead of any therapy whatsoever.

V was shortened by 0 bases and J by 12 bases, with 12 bases between the two germline ends. This CDR3 spans 13 amino acids. Germline-derived CDR1 and CDR2 are KGHSH and LQKENI. The TCR originated in a woman in her sixties with Graves' ophthalmopathy. This chain joins TRBV18 and TRBJ2-1; D may match TRBD1 or TRBD2 (6 bases each). The sample was blood. CDR3 bases: TGTGCCAGCTCACCACCCGTCGGGGGCGGGCAGTTCTTC. Protein: CASSPPVGGGQFF.